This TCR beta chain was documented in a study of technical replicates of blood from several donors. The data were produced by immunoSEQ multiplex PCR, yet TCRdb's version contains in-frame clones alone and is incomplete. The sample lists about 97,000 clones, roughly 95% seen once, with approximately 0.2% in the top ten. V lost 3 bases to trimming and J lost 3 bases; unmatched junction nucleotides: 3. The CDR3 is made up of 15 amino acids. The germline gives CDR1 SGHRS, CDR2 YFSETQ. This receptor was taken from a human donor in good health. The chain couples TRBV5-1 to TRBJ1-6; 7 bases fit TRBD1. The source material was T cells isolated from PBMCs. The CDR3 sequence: CASSSTGFYNSPLHF. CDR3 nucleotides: TGCGCCAGCAGCTCGACAGGGTTCTATAATTCACCCCTCCACTTT.